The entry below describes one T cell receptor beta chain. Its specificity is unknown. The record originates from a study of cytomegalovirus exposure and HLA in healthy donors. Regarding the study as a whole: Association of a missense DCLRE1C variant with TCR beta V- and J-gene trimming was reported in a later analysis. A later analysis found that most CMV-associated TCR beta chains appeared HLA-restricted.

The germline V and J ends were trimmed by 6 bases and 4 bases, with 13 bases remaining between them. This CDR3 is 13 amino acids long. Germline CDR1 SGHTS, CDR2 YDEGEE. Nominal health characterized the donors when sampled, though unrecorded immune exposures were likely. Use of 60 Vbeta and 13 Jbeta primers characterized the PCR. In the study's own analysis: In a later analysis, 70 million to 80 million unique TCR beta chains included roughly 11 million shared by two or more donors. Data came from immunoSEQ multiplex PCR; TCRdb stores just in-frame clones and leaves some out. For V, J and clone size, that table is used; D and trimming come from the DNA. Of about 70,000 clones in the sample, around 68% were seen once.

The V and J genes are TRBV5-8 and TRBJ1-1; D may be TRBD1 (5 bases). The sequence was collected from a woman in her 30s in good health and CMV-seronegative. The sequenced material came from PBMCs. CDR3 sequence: CASTYQGGTEAFF. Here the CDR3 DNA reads TGTGCCAGCACCTATCAGGGTGGCACTGAAGCTTTCTTT.